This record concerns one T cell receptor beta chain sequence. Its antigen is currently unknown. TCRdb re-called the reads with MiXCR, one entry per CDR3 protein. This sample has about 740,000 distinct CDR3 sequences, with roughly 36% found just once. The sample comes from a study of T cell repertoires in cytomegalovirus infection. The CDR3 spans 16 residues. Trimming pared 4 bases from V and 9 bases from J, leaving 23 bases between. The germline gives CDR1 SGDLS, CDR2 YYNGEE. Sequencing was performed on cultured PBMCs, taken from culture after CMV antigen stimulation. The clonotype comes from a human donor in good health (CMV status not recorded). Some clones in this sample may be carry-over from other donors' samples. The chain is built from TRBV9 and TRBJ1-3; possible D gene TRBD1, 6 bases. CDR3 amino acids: CASSPRGPRQQGTIYF. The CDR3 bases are TGTGCCAGCAGCCCTCGGGGGCCCAGACAGCAGGGCACCATATATTTT.